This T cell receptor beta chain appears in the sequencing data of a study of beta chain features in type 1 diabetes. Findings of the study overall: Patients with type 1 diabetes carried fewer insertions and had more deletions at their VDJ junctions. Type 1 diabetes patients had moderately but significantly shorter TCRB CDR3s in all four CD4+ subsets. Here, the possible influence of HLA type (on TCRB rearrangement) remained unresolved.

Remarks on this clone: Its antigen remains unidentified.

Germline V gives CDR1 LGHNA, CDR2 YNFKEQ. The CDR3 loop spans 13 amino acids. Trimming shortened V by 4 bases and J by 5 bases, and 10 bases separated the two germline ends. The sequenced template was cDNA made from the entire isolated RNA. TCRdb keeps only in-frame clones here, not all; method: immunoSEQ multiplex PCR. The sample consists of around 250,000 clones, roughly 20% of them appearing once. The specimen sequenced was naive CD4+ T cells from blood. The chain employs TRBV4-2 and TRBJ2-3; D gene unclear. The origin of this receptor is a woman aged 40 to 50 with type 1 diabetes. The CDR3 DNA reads TGTGCCAGCAGCCCCCAGACGGGAGATACGCAGTATTTT. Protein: CASSPQTGDTQYF.